This T cell receptor beta chain came from a study of metastatic and nonmetastatic thyroid tumors (dated by TCRdb to the early 2020s). As for the study more broadly: For patients with malignant and with benign thyroid disease, the researchers compared repertoires between peripheral blood samples and tumor or nodule tissue samples. Study-wide findings and limitations: In both blood and tumor samples, TCR beta diversity was reported to be significantly higher in malignant tumors than in benign nodules.

Library generation was performed with PCR. For sequencing, an Illumina HiSeq 4000 was employed. High-throughput sequencing was used to profile the CDR3 region of the TCR beta-chain in every patient. From the authors' description of their analysis: The researchers built a classifier to tell apart papillary thyroid cancer patients with distant metastasis, based on CDR3 differences among clinicopathological groups. Repertoire diversity was assessed with the Shannon index, and tumor-blood repertoire similarity with the Morisita-Horn index. TCRdb reanalyzed the raw reads on its own, using fastp at Q25 for trimming and MiXCR for clone calling, and kept in-frame beta chains. These V and J calls are TCRdb output, not the study's own analysis. This sample has around 17,000 clones in its table, and approximately 12% of those were observed once. Roughly 15% of the sample goes to the ten largest clones. The CDR3 spans 14 residues, from the cysteine through the phenylalanine. Left in the record is the CDR3 DNA by itself, 42 bases read in frame from the first base. V is clipped by 5 bases and J by 2 bases, and the sequence between their germline boundaries is 11 bases long. CDR1 and CDR2 were assigned from the germline V gene as SGHRS and YFSETQ.

Before undergoing thyroid surgery, none of the patients had been given any kind of treatment. Using T-cell receptor beta sequencing, the researchers looked back retrospectively at clinical samples from patients, gathered between the early 2010s and the late 2010s. There are many counts of this clone. The target of this receptor is not known. No clone much larger than this one lies a single base away; base qualities are absent. This TCR was sampled from a female donor with papillary thyroid cancer or a benign thyroid nodule (not recorded which). Some clones in this sample may be carry-over from other donors' samples. The sample taken for sequencing was tumor tissue. The chain joins TRBV5-1 to TRBJ2-1; tentative D gene TRBD2, with 6 bases matching. CDR3 region: CASRLGGTYNEQFF. The DNA reads TGCGCCAGCAGGCTTGGGGGGACCTACAATGAGCAGTTCTTC. The full variable domain, completed from the reference TRBV5-1 and TRBJ2-1 proteins outside the CDR3, reads KAGVTQTPRYLIKTRGQQVTLSCSPISGHRSVSWYQQTPGQGLQFLFEYFSETQRNKGNFPGRFSGRQFSNSRSEMNVSTLELGDSALYLCASRLGGTYNEQFFGPGTRLTVL.